This T cell receptor (beta chain) is from a study of blood T cell repertoires in COVID-19. About the study: T cells, B-cell-depleted T cells, or PBMCs supplied cDNA or gDNA.

Measured with immunoSEQ multiplex PCR; TCRdb has only the in-frame clones, and not every one. The data show about 180,000 clones, with 80% to 90% seen just once and around 9% held by the top ten. CDR1 is KGHSH, CDR2 LQKENI, per germline. The length of the CDR3 is 14 residues. V was clipped by 6 bases and J by 2 bases, with 14 bases between them. The gene calls are TRBV18 and TRBJ2-7, with D maybe TRBD1 (7 bases). Input material: peripheral blood. This receptor was obtained from a man over 45 with active or convalescent COVID-19. The DNA of the CDR3 is TGTGCCAGCTCGGAGGGACAGATTACCTACGAGCAGTACTTC. This encodes CASSEGQITYEQYF.